The source of this T cell receptor (beta chain) is a study of cytomegalovirus exposure and HLA in healthy donors. Whole-study results and caveats: A previous analysis found most TCR beta V segments productive roughly 87% or roughly 30% of the time. Other equally common chains were less clonally expanded than HLA-associated TCR beta chains, a later analysis showed.

This clone came up a few times. Its antigen is as yet unknown. In the PCR, 60 Vbeta and 13 Jbeta primers were used. Profiled with immunoSEQ multiplex PCR; TCRdb holds only in-frame clones, not every one. The table includes about 130,000 clones, 70% to 85% detected once. The germline CDR1 and CDR2 sequences are SGHAT and FQNNGV. The CDR3 runs 14 residues. V dropped 1 base and J dropped 9; count of bases not matched to a gene: 5. The gene calls are TRBV11-2 and TRBJ2-1; the match to TRBD2 covers 8 bases. This sequence was found in a woman between 18 and 30 years old in good health and CMV-seropositive. The sample taken for sequencing was PBMCs. CDR3 in DNA: TGTGCCAGCAGCTTAGCCGGGGGGGGGCGTGAGCAGTTCTTC. It is translated as CASSLAGGGREQFF.